Listed below are T cell receptor beta chains from one sample, sequenced in a study of blood T cell repertoires in COVID-19. This table comes from immunoSEQ multiplex PCR, and its TCRdb copy is limited to in-frame clones, with some not included. Of more than 200,000 clones listed, about 88% are singletons. Sequenced input: peripheral blood. The receptors here all came from a woman aged 55 to 70 with COVID-19, enrolled during active disease. The CDR3 runs from the conserved cysteine through the conserved F or W. A D gene is named only where the DNA matches it firmly. Clone size, where shown, is once, few, many, or a class for clones that have expanded.

j_call: TRBJ2-3; d_call: -; clone_size: -; v_call: TRBV6-1; cdr3_aa: CASSEVSALDTQYF; cdr3_nt: TGTGCCAGCAGTGAAGTGTCTGCGCTAGATACGCAGTATTTT
j_call: TRBJ2-7; d_call: TRBD2; clone_size: -; v_call: TRBV5-1; cdr3_aa: CASSLGAGGSSYEQYF; cdr3_nt: TGCGCCAGCAGCTTGGGGGCGGGAGGGAGCTCCTACGAGCAGTACTTC
j_call: TRBJ2-1; d_call: TRBD1; clone_size: -; v_call: TRBV29-1; cdr3_aa: CSVRDRANNEQFF; cdr3_nt: TGCAGCGTCAGGGACAGGGCGAACAATGAGCAGTTCTTC
j_call: TRBJ1-1; d_call: -; clone_size: -; v_call: TRBV19; cdr3_aa: CASSPPRGTEAFF; cdr3_nt: TGTGCCAGTAGTCCCCCGCGCGGAACTGAAGCTTTCTTT
j_call: TRBJ1-1; d_call: TRBD1; clone_size: -; v_call: TRBV19; cdr3_aa: CASSFGTGEAFF; cdr3_nt: TGTGCCTCCTCATTCGGGACAGGGGAAGCTTTCTTT
j_call: TRBJ2-3; d_call: -; clone_size: -; v_call: TRBV5-4; cdr3_aa: CASSLRSGGKDTQYF; cdr3_nt: TGTGCCAGCAGCTTGCGATCGGGGGGCAAAGATACGCAGTATTTT
j_call: TRBJ1-6; d_call: TRBD1; clone_size: -; v_call: TRBV5-4; cdr3_aa: CASSGRGNSPLHF; cdr3_nt: TGTGCCAGCAGCGGCAGGGGGAATTCACCCCTCCACTTT
j_call: TRBJ1-4; d_call: -; clone_size: -; v_call: TRBV9; cdr3_aa: CASSVMGADEKLFF; cdr3_nt: TGTGCCAGCAGCGTAATGGGGGCGGATGAAAAACTGTTTTTT
j_call: TRBJ1-2; d_call: -; clone_size: -; v_call: TRBV9; cdr3_aa: CASSVSGTHGYTF; cdr3_nt: TGTGCCAGCAGCGTAAGTGGTACACATGGCTACACCTTC
j_call: TRBJ1-3; d_call: -; clone_size: once; v_call: TRBV19; cdr3_aa: CASSSGHSGNTIYF; cdr3_nt: TGTGCCAGTAGTAGCGGTCACTCTGGAAACACCATATATTTT
j_call: TRBJ2-7; d_call: TRBD2; clone_size: -; v_call: TRBV10-2; cdr3_aa: CASSESTSVRREQYF; cdr3_nt: TGCGCCAGCAGTGAGTCGACTAGCGTACGGCGCGAGCAGTACTTC
j_call: TRBJ2-7; d_call: -; clone_size: -; v_call: TRBV4-2; cdr3_aa: CASSQGSGESYEQYF; cdr3_nt: TGTGCCAGCAGCCAAGGTTCAGGGGAGTCCTACGAGCAGTACTTC
j_call: TRBJ1-4; d_call: -; clone_size: -; v_call: TRBV3-1/TRBV3-2; cdr3_aa: CASSQAWTGNEKLFF; cdr3_nt: TGTGCCAGCAGCCAGGCATGGACGGGAAACGAAAAACTGTTTTTT
j_call: TRBJ1-1; d_call: TRBD1; clone_size: -; v_call: TRBV18; cdr3_aa: CASSTPGQGIKAFF; cdr3_nt: TGTGCCAGCTCAACCCCGGGACAGGGTATTAAGGCTTTCTTT
j_call: TRBJ2-2; d_call: -; clone_size: few; v_call: TRBV25-1; cdr3_aa: CASRQGGTGELFF; cdr3_nt: TGTGCCAGCAGGCAGGGCGGAACCGGGGAGCTGTTTTTT
j_call: TRBJ1-6; d_call: -; clone_size: -; v_call: TRBV2; cdr3_aa: CASSEVRGTRNSPLHF; cdr3_nt: TGTGCCAGCAGTGAGGTTAGGGGGACAAGAAATTCACCCCTCCACTTT
j_call: TRBJ2-3; d_call: TRBD1; clone_size: -; v_call: TRBV24-1; cdr3_aa: CATSEGQATDTQYF; cdr3_nt: TGTGCCACCAGTGAGGGACAGGCCACAGATACGCAGTATTTT
j_call: TRBJ1-2; d_call: TRBD1; clone_size: -; v_call: TRBV5-4; cdr3_aa: CASSLGPGQTYGYTF; cdr3_nt: TGTGCCAGCAGCTTGGGCCCGGGACAGACCTATGGCTACACCTTC
j_call: TRBJ1-2; d_call: -; clone_size: -; v_call: TRBV3-1/TRBV3-2; cdr3_aa: CASSHPSRYGYTF; cdr3_nt: TGTGCCAGCAGCCATCCCTCGCGGTATGGCTACACCTTC
j_call: TRBJ2-1; d_call: -; clone_size: -; v_call: TRBV5-4; cdr3_aa: CASSSAGLYLKFF; cdr3_nt: TGTGCCAGCAGCTCTGCGGGACTCTACTTAAAGTTCTTC
j_call: TRBJ1-5; d_call: TRBD1; clone_size: -; v_call: TRBV28; cdr3_aa: CASSFPGGWGQGSRQPQHF; cdr3_nt: TGTGCCAGCAGTTTCCCGGGGGGTTGGGGACAGGGTTCTAGGCAGCCCCAGCATTTT
j_call: TRBJ2-1; d_call: TRBD2; clone_size: -; v_call: TRBV4-1; cdr3_aa: CASSQDTERGSYNEQFF; cdr3_nt: TGCGCCAGCAGCCAAGATACGGAGCGGGGCTCCTACAATGAGCAGTTCTTC
j_call: TRBJ1-1; d_call: -; clone_size: -; v_call: TRBV5-1; cdr3_aa: CASSLTRAGTEAFF; cdr3_nt: TGCGCCAGCAGCTTGACCAGGGCTGGCACTGAAGCTTTCTTT
j_call: TRBJ2-1; d_call: TRBD2; clone_size: -; v_call: TRBV19; cdr3_aa: CASSISSGRAGEQFF; cdr3_nt: TGTGCCAGTAGTATATCTAGCGGGAGGGCTGGGGAGCAGTTCTTC
j_call: TRBJ1-6; d_call: TRBD1; clone_size: few; v_call: TRBV14; cdr3_aa: CASSQDWTGSSYNSPLHF; cdr3_nt: TGTGCCAGCAGCCAAGATTGGACAGGGAGCTCCTATAATTCACCCCTCCACTTT
j_call: TRBJ1-2; d_call: -; clone_size: -; v_call: TRBV13; cdr3_aa: CASSLGQGGNYGYTF; cdr3_nt: TGTGCCAGCAGCTTAGGACAGGGAGGGAACTATGGCTACACCTTC
j_call: TRBJ2-7; d_call: TRBD2; clone_size: -; v_call: TRBV5-6; cdr3_aa: CASSPGLALDEQYF; cdr3_nt: TGTGCCAGCAGTCCCGGACTAGCCCTAGACGAGCAGTACTTC
j_call: TRBJ2-7; d_call: TRBD2; clone_size: few; v_call: TRBV15; cdr3_aa: CATSLVQAGGPGDEQYF; cdr3_nt: TGTGCCACCAGCCTAGTCCAAGCGGGAGGGCCGGGTGACGAGCAGTACTTC